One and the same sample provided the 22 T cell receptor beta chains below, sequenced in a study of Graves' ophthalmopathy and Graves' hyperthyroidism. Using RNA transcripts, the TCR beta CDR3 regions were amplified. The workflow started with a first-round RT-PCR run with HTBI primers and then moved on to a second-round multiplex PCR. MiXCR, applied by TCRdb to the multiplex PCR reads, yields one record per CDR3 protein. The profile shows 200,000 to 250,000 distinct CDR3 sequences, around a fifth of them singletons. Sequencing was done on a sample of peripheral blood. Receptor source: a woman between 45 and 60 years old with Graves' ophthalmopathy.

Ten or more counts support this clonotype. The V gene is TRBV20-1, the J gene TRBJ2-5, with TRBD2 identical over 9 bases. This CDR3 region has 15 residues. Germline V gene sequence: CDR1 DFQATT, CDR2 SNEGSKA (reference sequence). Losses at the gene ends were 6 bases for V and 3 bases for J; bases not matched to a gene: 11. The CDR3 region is CSASGLAIGKETQYF. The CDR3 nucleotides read TGCAGTGCGTCGGGACTAGCAATAGGGAAAGAGACCCAGTACTTC.

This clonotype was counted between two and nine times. The CDR3: CSAGQGANVLTF. The CDR3 DNA is TGCAGCGCCGGACAGGGAGCCAACGTCCTGACTTTC. The V and J genes are TRBV29-1 and TRBJ2-6; 8 bases line up with TRBD1. The CDR3 has 12 residues. The V and J ends lost 7 bases and 7 bases, in that order; junction bases with no gene match: 3. The germline V gene has CDR1 SQVTM and CDR2 ANQGSEA.

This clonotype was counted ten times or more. The CDR3 loop is CAWSLVGGRGEAFF. CDR3 DNA sequence: TGTGCCTGGAGTTTGGTGGGTGGGAGAGGTGAAGCTTTCTTT. V usage is TRBV30 and J usage is TRBJ1-1; D not certain. Germline CDR1 and CDR2: GTSNPN and SVGIG (reference sequence). With 2 bases removed from V and 7 bases from J, the gap between germline ends came to 17 bases. The CDR3 is made up of 14 amino acids. The entire variable domain, with the rest obtained from reference TRBV30 and TRBJ1-1, is as follows: SQTIHQWPATLVQPVGSPLSLECTVEGTSNPNLYWYRQAAGRGLQLLFYSVGIGQISSEVPQNLSASRPQDRQFILSSKKLLLSDSGFYLCAWSLVGGRGEAFFGQGTRLTVV.

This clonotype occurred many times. The CDR3 loop is CASSLLVSSYGYTF. DNA of the CDR3: TGCGCCAGCAGCTTGTTAGTTTCTAGCTATGGCTACACCTTC. The genes are TRBV5-1 and TRBJ1-2; D is ambiguous. The CDR3 extends over 14 amino acids. CDR1 and CDR2 from the germline V gene are SGHRS and YFSETQ. V was shortened by 1 base and J by 4 bases, with 11 bases between the two germline ends.

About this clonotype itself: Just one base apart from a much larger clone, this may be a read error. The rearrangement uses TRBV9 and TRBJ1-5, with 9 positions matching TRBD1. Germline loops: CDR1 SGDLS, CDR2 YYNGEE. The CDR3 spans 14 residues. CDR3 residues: CASSATGGFQPQDF. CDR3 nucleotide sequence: TGTGCCAGCAGCGCGACAGGGGGGTTCCAGCCCCAGGATTTT.

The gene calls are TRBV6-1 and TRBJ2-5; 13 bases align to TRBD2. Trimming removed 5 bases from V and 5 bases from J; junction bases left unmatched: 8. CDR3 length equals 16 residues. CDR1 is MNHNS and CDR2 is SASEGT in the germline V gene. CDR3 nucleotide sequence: TGTGCCAGCAGTCTCCGACTAGCGGGAGGTGTGGAGACCCAGTACTTC. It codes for CASSLRLAGGVETQYF.

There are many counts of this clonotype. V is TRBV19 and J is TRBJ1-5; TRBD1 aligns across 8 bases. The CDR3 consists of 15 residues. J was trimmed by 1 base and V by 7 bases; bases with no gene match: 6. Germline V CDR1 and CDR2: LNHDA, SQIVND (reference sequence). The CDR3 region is CASTAGGRSNQPQHF. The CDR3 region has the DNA TGTGCCAGTACCGCAGGGGGCAGGAGCAATCAGCCCCAGCATTTT.

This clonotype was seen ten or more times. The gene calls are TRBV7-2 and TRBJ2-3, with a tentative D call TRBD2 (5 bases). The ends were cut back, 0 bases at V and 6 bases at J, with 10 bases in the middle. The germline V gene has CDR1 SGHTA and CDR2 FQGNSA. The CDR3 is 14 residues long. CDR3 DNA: TGTGCCAGCAGCTTAGCGCGTAGCGTCGATACGCAGTATTTT. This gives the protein CASSLARSVDTQYF.

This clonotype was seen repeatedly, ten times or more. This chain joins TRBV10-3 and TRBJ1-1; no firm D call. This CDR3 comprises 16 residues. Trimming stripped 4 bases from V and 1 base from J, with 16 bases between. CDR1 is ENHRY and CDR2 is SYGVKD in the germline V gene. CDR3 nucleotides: TGTGCCATCAGTGGGCCATCGGGCGCTGGGAACACTGAAGCTTTCTTT. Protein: CAISGPSGAGNTEAFF.

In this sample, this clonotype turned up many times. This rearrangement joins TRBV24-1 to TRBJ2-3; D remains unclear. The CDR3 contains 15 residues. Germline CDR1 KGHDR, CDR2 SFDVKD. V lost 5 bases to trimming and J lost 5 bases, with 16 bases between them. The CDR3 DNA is TGTGCCACCAGTGCCGGGCTCAGGATGGGAGATACGCAGTATTTT. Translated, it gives CATSAGLRMGDTQYF.

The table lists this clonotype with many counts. CDR3 sequence reads: CSASTGTEAFF. The CDR3 DNA reads as TGCAGTGCTAGCACTGGGACTGAAGCTTTCTTT. V gene TRBV20-1 combines with J gene TRBJ1-1; D gene ambiguous. The V gene lost 3 bases and the J gene lost 5 bases, with 7 bases spanning the gap. The CDR3 spans 11 residues. Germline loops: CDR1 DFQATT, CDR2 SNEGSKA (reference sequence).

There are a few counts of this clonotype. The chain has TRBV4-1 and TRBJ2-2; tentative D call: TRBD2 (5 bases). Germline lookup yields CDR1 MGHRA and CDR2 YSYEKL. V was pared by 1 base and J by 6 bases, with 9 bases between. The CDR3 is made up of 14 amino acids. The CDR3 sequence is CASSQGEGSGELFF. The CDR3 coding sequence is TGCGCCAGCAGCCAAGGAGAGGGTTCCGGGGAGCTGTTTTTT.

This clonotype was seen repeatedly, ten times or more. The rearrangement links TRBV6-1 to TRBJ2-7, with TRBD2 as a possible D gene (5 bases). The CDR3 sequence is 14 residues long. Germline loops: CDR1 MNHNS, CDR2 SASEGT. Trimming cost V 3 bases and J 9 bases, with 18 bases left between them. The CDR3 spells CASSERGLSLGQYF. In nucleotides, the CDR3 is TGTGCCAGCAGTGAGCGTGGACTGAGCTTGGGGCAGTACTTC.

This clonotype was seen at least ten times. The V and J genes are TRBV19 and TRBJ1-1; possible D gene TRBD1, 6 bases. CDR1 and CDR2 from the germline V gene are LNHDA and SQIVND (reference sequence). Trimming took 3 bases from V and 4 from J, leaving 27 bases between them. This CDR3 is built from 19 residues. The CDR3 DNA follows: TGTGCCAGTAGTATCAGGCTCTCGGCTCTGGGGGCGCGGGGCACTGAAGCTTTCTTT. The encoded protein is CASSIRLSALGARGTEAFF.

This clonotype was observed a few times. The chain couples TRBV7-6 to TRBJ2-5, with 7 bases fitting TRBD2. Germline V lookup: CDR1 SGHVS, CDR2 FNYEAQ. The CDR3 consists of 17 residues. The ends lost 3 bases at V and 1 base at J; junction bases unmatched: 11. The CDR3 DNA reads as TGTGCCAGCAGCTTCTCCACTAGCGCTCAGACCCAAGAGACCCAGTACTTC. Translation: CASSFSTSAQTQETQYF. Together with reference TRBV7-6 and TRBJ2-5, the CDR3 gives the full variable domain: GAGVSQSPRYKVTKRGQDVALRCDPISGHVSLYWYRQALGQGPEFLTYFNYEAQQDKSGLPNDRFSAERPEGSISTLTIQRTEQRDSAMYRCASSFSTSAQTQETQYFGPGTRLLVL.

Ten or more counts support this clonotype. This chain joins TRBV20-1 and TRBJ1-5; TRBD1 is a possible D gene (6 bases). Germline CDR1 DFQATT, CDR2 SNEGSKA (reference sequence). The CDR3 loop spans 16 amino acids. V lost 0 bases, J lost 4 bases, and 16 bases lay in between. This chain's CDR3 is CSARDGGGAPNQPQHF. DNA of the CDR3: TGCAGTGCTAGAGATGGAGGGGGGGCTCCTAATCAGCCCCAGCATTTT.

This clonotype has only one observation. CDR3 nucleotide sequence: TGTGCCAGCATTAAGGACAGGGAGCATGGCTACACCTTC. It is translated as CASIKDREHGYTF. This chain uses TRBV6-5 with TRBJ1-2; 8 positions agree with TRBD1. The CDR3 contains 13 residues. V dropped 7 bases and J dropped 6; count of bases not matched to a gene: 7. The germline V gene encodes CDR1 MNHEY and CDR2 SVGAGI.

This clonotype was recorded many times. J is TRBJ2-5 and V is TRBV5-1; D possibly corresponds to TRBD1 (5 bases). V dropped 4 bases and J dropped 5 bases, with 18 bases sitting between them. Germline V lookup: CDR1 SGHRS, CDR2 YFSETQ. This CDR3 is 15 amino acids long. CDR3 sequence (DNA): TGCGCCAGCAGCACGGGCAGGGTGGGTATCGAGACCCAGTACTTC. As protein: CASSTGRVGIETQYF.

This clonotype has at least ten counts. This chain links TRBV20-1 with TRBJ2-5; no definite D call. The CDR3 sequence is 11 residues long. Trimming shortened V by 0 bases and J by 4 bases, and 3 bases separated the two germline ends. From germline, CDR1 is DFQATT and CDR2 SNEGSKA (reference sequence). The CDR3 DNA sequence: TGCAGTGCTAGAGACCGAGAGACCCAGTACTTC. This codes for CSARDRETQYF.

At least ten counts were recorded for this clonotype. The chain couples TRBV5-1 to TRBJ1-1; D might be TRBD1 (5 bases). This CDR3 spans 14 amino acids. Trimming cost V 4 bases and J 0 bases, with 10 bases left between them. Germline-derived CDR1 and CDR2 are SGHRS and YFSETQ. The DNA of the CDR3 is TGCGCCAGCAGCCCGGGACTCGTGAACACTGAAGCTTTCTTT. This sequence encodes CASSPGLVNTEAFF.

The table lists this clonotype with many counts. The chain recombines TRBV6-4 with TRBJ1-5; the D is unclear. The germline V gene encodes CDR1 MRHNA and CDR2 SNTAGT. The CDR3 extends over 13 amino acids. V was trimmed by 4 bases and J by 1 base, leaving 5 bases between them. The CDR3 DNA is TGTGCCAGCAGTGCAGAGAGCAATCAGCCCCAGCATTTT. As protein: CASSAESNQPQHF.

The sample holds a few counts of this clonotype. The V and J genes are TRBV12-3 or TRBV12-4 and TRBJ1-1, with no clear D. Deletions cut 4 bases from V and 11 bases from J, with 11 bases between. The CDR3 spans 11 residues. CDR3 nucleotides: TGTGCCAGCAGTTCCTTCGAGGACGCTTTCTTT. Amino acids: CASSSFEDAFF.